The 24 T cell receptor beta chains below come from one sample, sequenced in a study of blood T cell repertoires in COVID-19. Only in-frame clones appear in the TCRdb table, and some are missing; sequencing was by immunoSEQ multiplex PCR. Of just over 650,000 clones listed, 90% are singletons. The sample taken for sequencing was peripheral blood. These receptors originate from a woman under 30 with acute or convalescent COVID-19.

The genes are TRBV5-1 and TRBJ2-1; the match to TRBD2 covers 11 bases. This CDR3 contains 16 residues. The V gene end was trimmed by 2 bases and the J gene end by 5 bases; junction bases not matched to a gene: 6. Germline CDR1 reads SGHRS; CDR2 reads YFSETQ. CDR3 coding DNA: TGCGCCAGCAGCTTACCGGGACTAGCGGCAAACAATGAGCAGTTCTTC. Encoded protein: CASSLPGLAANNEQFF.

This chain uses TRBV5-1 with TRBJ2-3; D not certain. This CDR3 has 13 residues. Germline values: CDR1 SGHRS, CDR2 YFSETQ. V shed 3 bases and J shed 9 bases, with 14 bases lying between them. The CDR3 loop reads CASSSRTSVTQYF. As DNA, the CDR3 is TGCGCCAGCAGCTCTCGTACGTCAGTGACGCAGTATTTT.

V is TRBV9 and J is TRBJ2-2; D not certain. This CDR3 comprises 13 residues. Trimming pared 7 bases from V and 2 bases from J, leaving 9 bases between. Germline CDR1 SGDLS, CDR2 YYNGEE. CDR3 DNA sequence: TGTGCCAGCCCCGTGAGCAACACCGGGGAGCTGTTTTTT. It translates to CASPVSNTGELFF.

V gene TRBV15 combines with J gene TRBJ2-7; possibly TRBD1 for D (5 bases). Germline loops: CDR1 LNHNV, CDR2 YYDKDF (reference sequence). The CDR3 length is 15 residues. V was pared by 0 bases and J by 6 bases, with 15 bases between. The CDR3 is CATSRDPRGTGEQYF. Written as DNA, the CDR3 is TGTGCCACCAGCAGAGATCCTAGGGGAACGGGCGAGCAGTACTTC.

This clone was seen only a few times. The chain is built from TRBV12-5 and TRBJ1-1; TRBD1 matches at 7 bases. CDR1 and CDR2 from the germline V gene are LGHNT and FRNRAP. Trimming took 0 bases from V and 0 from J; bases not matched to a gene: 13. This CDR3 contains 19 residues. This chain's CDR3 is CASGLVIMVGGGMNTEAFF. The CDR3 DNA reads TGTGCTAGTGGTTTGGTAATAATGGTTGGAGGGGGCATGAACACTGAAGCTTTCTTT.

The CDR3 sequence is CASSATGGYGYTF. As DNA, the CDR3 is TGTGCCAGCAGTGCCACAGGGGGCTATGGCTACACCTTC. The chain couples TRBV6-4 to TRBJ1-2, with TRBD1 matching over 8 bases. The CDR3 sequence is 13 residues long. With V trimmed by 4 bases and J by 4 bases, 2 bases remained unmatched. The germline gives CDR1 MRHNA, CDR2 SNTAGT.

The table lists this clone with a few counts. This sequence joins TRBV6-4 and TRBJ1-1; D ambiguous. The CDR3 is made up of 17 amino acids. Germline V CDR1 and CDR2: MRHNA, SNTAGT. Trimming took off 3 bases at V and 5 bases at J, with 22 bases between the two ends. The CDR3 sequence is CASSEYPTRPAGTEAFF. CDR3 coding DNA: TGTGCCAGCAGTGAATATCCCACCCGTCCAGCGGGGACTGAAGCTTTCTTT.

DNA for the CDR3: TGTGCCAGCAGCACACCGGGACTAGCGGGGGGGTCCTACGAGCAGTACTTC. Translating gives CASSTPGLAGGSYEQYF. This chain joins TRBV5-6 and TRBJ2-7; 16 nucleotides line up with TRBD2. The CDR3 extends over 17 amino acids. Germline CDR1 SGHDT, CDR2 YYEEEE. Unmatched junction bases numbered 5, after V lost 4 bases and J lost 1 base.

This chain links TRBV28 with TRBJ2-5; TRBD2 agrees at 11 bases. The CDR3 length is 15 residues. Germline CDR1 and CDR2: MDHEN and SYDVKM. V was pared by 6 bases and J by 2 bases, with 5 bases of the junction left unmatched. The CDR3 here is CASRDSGGAQETQYF. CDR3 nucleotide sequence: TGTGCCAGCAGAGATAGCGGGGGGGCTCAAGAGACCCAGTACTTC.

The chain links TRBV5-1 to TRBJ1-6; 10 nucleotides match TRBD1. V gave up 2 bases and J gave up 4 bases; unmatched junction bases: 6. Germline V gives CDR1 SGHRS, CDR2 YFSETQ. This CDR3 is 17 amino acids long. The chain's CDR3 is CASSLLGTGAYNSPLHF. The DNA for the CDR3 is TGCGCCAGCAGCTTACTCGGGACAGGGGCTTATAATTCACCCCTCCACTTT.

In DNA form, the CDR3 reads TGCGCCAGCAGCTTCCAGAGGCGGGGGGGATCTAAGGATGAGCAGTTCTTC. Its translation: CASSFQRRGGSKDEQFF. The chain employs TRBV4-1 and TRBJ2-1; 9 nucleotides agree with TRBD2. Unmatched junction bases numbered 16, after V lost 5 bases and J lost 8 bases. This CDR3 is built from 17 residues. Germline CDR1 reads MGHRA; CDR2 reads YSYEKL.

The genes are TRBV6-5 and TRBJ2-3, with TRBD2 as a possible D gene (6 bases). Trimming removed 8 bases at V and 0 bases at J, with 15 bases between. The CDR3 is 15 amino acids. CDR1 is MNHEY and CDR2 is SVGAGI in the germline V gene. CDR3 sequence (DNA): TGTGCCAGCGCTCATGATGCGGGGAGCACAGATACGCAGTATTTT. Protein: CASAHDAGSTDTQYF.

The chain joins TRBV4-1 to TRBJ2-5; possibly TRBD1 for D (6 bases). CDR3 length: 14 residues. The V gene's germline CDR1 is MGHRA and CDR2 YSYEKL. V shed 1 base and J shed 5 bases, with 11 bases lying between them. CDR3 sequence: CASSQVYRVETQYF. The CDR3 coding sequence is TGCGCCAGCAGCCAAGTTTACAGGGTGGAGACCCAGTACTTC.

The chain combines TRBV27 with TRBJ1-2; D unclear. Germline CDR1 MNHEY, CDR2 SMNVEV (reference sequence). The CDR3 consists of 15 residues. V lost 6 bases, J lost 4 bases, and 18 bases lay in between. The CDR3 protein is CASSYTGSPGYGYTF. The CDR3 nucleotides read TGTGCCAGCAGCTACACGGGATCCCCGGGCTATGGCTACACCTTC.

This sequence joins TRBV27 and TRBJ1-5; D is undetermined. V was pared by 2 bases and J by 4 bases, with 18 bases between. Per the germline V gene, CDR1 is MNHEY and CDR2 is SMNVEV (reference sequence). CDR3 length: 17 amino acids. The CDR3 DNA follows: TGTGCCAGCAGTTTACTCCCCTTGGGAGTTGGGAATCAGCCCCAGCATTTT. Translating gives CASSLLPLGVGNQPQHF.

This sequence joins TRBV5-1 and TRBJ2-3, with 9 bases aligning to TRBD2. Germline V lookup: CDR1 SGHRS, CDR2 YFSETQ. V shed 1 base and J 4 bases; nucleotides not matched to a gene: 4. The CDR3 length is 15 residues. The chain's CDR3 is CASSLLAGSSDTQYF. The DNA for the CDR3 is TGCGCCAGCAGCTTGCTAGCGGGGTCTTCAGATACGCAGTATTTT.

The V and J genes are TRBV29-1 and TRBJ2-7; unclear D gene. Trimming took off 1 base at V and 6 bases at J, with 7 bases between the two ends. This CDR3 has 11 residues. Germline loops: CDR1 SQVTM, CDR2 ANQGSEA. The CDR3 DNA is TGCAGCGTTGAAGCAGGATCCGAGCAGTACTTC. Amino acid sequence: CSVEAGSEQYF.

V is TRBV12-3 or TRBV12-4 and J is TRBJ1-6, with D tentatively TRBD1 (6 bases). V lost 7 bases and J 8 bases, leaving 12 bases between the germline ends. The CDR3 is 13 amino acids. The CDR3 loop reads CASTSGAHSPLHF. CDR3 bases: TGTGCCAGCACCTCAGGGGCCCATTCACCCCTCCACTTT.

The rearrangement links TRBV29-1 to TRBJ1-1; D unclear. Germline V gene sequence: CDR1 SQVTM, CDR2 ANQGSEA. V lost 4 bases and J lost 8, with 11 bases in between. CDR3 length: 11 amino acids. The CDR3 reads CSVGSRVEAFF. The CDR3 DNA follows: TGCAGCGTTGGGTCTCGGGTGGAAGCTTTCTTT.

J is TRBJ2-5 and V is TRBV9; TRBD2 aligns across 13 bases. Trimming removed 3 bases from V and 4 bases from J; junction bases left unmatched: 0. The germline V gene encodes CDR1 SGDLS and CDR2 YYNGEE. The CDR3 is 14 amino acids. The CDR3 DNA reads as TGTGCCAGCAGCGGACTAGCGGGGGGAGAGACCCAGTACTTC. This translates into CASSGLAGGETQYF.

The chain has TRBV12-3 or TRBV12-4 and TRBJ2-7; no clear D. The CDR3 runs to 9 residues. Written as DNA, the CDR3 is TGTTTACACATCTACGAGCAGTACTTC. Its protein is CLHIYEQYF.

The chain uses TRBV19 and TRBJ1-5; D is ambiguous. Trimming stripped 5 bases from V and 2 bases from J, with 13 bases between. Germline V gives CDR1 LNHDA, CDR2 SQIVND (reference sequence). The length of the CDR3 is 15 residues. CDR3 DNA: TGTGCCAGTAGTCAAACTTCCGGTGGCAATCAGCCCCAGCATTTT. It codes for CASSQTSGGNQPQHF.

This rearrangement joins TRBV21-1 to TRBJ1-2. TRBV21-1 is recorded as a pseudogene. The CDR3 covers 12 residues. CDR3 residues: CASSKARRGYTF. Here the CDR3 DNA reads TGTGCCAGCAGCAAAGCGCGGCGTGGCTACACCTTC.

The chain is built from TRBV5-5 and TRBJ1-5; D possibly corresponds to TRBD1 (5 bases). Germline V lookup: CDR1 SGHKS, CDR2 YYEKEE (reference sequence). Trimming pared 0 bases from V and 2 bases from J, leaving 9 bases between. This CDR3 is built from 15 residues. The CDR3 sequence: CASSLEGRGNQPQHF. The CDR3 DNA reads TGTGCCAGCAGCTTGGAGGGCAGGGGCAATCAGCCCCAGCATTTT.